This T cell receptor (beta chain) stems from a study of vaccination effects on CD4 cells after COVID-19. CD4+ T cells specific for antigen were expanded with viral peptide pools by the ViraFEST assay before sequencing. The culture ran for roughly 10 days before CD4+ T cells were isolated. Nobody among the vaccine recipients had prior SARS-CoV-2 infection (nucleocapsid antibodies were negative). CDR1 and CDR2 (germline): LGHDT, YNNKEL (reference sequence). V dropped 2 bases and J dropped 3 bases, with 4 bases sitting between them. This CDR3 has 13 residues. Method: immunoSEQ multiplex PCR; TCRdb's copy keeps in-frame clones and lacks some. This table has around 66,000 clones, around three quarters appearing once. This clone was counted between two and nine times. What it recognizes is unknown. Overall study results and limits: Healthy vaccinees had only 1 of 255 vaccine-induced clones cross-react with common cold coronaviruses.

Specimen: CD4+ T cells from PBMCs cultured with HCoV-OC43 spike peptides, collected before COVID-19 vaccination. Subset given: HCoV-OC43 spike overlapping peptide pool stimulation. This sequence was found in a human donor who received a COVID-19 vaccine. The rearrangement joins TRBV3-1 (or the pseudogene TRBV3-2) to TRBJ2-2; D not certain. The DNA of the CDR3 is TGTGCCAGCAGCCAATCGGACACCGGGGAGCTGTTTTTT. It is translated as CASSQSDTGELFF.